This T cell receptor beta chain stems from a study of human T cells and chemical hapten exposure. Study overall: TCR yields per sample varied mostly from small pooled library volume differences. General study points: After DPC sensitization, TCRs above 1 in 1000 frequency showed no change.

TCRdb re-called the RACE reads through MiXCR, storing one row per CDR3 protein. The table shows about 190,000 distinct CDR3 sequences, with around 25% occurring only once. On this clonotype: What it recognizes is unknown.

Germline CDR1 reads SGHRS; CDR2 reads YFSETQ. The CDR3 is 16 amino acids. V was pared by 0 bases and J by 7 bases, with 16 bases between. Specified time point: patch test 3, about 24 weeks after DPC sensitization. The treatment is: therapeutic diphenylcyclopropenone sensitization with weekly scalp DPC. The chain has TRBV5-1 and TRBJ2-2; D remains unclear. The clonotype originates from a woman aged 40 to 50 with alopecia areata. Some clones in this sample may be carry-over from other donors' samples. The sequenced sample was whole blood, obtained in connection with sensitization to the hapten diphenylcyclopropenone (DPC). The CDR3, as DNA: TGCGCCAGCAGCTTGGTTCCGGCCGCCTCGTTCGGGGAGCTGTTTTTT. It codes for CASSLVPAASFGELFF.